The following is a T cell receptor (beta chain) sequence with its context. This receptor's antigen is unknown. Base qualities are not recorded, but no much larger clone differs from it by a single base. This sample is part of a study of control samples from healthy donors and cancer patients (dated by TCRdb to 2019 to 2021). Measured from the cysteine to the phenylalanine, the CDR3 is 16 residues long. The kept DNA is CDR3 alone, 48 bases in frame from the first base. Trimming costs V 6 bases and J 0 bases, and their ends lie 14 bases apart. CDR1 ENHRY and CDR2 SYGVKD were looked up in the germline V gene. Library method: the immunoSEQ multiplex PCR assay. Sourced from immuneACCESS, this table was stored by TCRdb with only in-frame sequences that have V and J called. A share of the clones is absent; for the studies checked, an unresolved V gene accounts for under half, and the remainder has no known explanation. Here the sample has about 55,000 clones; 95% to 97% occur a single time. Together, the top ten hold 1.5% to 2% of the sample.

Sequenced: blood. The sequence was collected from a woman in her 30s in good health. The V gene is TRBV10-3 and the J gene is TRBJ2-2, and perhaps TRBD2 as D gene, on 6 matching bases. The DNA is as follows: TGTGCCATCAGCCCGACGGAGGGACCGAACACCGGGGAGCTGTTTTTT. This gives the protein CAISPTEGPNTGELFF.